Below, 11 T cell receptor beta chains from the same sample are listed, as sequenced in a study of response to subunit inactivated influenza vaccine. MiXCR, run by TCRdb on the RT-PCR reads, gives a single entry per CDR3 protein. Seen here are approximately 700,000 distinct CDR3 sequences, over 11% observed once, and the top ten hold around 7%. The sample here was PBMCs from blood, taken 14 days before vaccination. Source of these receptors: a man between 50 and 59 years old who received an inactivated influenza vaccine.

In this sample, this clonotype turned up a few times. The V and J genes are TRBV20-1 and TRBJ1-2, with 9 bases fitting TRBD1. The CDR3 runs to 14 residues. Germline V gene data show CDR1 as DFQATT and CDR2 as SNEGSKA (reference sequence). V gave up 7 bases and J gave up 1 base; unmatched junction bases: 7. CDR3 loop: CSVPDRGFNYGYTF. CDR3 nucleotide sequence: TGCAGTGTCCCAGACAGGGGGTTTAACTATGGCTACACCTTC.

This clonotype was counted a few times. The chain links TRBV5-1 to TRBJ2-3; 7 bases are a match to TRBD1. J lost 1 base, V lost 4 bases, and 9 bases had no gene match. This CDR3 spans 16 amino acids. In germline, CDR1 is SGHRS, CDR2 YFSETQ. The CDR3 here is CASSPSRTGRTDTQYF. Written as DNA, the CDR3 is TGCGCCAGCAGCCCCTCGAGGACAGGACGCACAGATACGCAGTATTTT.

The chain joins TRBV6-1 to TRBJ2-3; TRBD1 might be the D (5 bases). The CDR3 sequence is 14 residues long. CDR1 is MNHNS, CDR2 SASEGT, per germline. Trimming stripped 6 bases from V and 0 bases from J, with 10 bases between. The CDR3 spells CASRPGLSTDTQYF. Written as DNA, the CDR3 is TGTGCCAGCAGGCCAGGGCTAAGCACAGATACGCAGTATTTT.

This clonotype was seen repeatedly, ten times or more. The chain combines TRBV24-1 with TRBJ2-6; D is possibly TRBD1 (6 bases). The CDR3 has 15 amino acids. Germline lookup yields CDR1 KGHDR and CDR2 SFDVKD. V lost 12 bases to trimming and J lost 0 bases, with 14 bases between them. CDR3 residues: CAVGQFTSGANVLTF. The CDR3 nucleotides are TGTGCCGTCGGACAGTTTACCTCTGGGGCCAACGTCCTGACTTTC.

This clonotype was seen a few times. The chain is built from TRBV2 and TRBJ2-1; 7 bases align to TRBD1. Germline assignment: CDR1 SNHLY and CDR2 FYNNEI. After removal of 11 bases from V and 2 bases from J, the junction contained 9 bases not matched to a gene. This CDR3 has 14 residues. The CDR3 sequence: CALNRGQPYNEQFF. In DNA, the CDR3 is TGTGCCTTAAACCGGGGACAGCCCTACAATGAGCAGTTCTTC.

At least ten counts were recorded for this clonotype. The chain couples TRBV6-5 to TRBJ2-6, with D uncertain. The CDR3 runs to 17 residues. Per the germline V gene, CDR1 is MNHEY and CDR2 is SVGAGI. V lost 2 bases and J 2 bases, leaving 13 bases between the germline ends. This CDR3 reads CASSYNRPRTGANVLTF. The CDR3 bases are TGTGCCAGCAGTTACAATCGGCCCCGTACTGGGGCCAACGTCCTGACTTTC.

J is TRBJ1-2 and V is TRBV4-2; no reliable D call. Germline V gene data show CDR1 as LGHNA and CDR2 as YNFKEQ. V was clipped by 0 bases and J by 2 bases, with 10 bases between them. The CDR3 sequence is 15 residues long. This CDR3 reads CASSQDRSSNYGYTF. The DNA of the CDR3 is TGTGCCAGCAGCCAAGATCGCAGCAGCAACTATGGCTACACCTTC.

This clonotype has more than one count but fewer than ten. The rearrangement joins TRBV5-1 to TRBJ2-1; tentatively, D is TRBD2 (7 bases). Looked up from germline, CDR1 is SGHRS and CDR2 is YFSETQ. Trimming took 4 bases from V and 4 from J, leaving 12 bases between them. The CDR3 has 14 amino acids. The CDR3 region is CASSAGAPYNEQFF. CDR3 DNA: TGCGCCAGCAGCGCGGGGGCTCCTTACAATGAGCAGTTCTTC.

Here the CDR3 reads CASSEGGRASRTGELFF. DNA for the CDR3: TGTGCCAGCAGTGAAGGAGGCAGGGCATCGCGGACCGGGGAGCTGTTTTTT. The chain uses TRBV2 and TRBJ2-2, with TRBD1 as a possible D gene (5 bases). This CDR3 region has 17 residues. The germline CDR1 and CDR2 sequences are SNHLY and FYNNEI. Trimming took 1 base from V and 5 from J, leaving 17 bases between them.

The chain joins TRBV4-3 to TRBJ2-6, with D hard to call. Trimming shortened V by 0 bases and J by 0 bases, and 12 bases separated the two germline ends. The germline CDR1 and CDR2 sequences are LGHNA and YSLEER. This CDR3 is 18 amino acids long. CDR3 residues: CASSQERPFSSGANVLTF. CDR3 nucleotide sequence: TGCGCCAGCAGCCAAGAGCGGCCCTTTAGCTCTGGGGCCAACGTCCTGACTTTC.

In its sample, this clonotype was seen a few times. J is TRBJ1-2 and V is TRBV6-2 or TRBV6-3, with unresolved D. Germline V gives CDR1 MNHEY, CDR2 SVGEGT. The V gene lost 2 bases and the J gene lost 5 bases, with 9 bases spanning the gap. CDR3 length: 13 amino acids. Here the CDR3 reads CASSYRPSYGYTF. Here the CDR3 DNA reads TGTGCCAGCAGTTACCGGCCATCGTATGGCTACACCTTC.